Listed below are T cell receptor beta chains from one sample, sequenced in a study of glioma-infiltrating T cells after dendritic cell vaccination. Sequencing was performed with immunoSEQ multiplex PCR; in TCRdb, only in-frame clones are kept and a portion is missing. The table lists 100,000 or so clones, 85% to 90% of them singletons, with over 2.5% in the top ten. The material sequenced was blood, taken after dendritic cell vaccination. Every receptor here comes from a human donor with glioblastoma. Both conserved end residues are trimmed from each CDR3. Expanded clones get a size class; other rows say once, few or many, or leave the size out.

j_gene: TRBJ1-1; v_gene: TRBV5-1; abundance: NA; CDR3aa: ASSYRTANTEAF
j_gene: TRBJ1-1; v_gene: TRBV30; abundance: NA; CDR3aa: AWSETGWSVNTEAF
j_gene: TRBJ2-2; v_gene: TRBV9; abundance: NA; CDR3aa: ASSVYQGATGELF
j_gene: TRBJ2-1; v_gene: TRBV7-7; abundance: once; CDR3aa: ASSLAQGAMNEQF
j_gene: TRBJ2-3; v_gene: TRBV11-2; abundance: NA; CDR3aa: ASSLVTSGGARDTQY
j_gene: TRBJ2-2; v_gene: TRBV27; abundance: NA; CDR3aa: ASSFKGTGELF
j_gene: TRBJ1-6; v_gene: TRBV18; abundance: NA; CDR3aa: ASSPRNSPLH
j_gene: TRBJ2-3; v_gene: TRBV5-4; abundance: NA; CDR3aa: ASSLPADPSTDTQY
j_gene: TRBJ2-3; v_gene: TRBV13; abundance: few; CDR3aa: ASSARRGYTQY
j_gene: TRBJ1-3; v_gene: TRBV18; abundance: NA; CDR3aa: ASSPLGQSGNTIY
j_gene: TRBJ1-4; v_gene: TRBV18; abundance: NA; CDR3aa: ASSPSGLGGEKLF
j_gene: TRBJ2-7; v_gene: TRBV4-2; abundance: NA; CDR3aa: ASSQETSGSYEQY
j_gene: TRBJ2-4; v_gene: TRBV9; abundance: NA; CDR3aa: ASSDGGPGGLAKNIQY
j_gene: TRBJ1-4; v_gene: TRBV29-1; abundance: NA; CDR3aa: SALRGPTNEKLF
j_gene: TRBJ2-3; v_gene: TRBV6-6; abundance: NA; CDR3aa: ASSYSSGDTQY
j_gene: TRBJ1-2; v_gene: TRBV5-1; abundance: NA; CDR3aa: ASSPTGANYGYT
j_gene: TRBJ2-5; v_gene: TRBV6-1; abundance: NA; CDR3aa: ASSEGTLYQETQY
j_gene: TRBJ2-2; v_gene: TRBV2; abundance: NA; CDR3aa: ASTGTGATGELF
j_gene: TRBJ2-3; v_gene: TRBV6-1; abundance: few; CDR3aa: ASSDPGLSDTQY
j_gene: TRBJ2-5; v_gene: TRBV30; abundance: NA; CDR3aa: AWSVGLQGETQY
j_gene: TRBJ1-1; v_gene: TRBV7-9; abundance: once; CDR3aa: ASSSQYTEAF
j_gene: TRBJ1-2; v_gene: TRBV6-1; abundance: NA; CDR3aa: ASAMDRIVDYGYT
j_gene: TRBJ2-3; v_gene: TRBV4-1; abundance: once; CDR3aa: ASSPRQLAGSTDTQY
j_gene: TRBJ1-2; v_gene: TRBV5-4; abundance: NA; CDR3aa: ASSLRGGNYGYT
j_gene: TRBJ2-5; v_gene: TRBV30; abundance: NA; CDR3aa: AWATGIQETQY
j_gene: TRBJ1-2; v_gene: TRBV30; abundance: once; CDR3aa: AHPGGRNGYT
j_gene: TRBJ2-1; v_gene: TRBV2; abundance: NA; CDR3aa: ASSGAERGRPMGFYNEQF
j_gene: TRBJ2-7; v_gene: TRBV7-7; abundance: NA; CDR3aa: ASSFGQGNEQY
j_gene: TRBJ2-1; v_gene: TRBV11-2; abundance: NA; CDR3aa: ASSLMGLAKYNEQF
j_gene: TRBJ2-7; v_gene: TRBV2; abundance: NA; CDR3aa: ASRDRNLGMN